This T cell receptor (beta chain) was recovered during a study of tumor and adjacent non-tumor tissue in lung cancer. About the study: Each sample yielded 4 million to 4.5 million productive TCRbeta reads on average. Broader study findings: Shorter survival was associated with higher TCR diversity in tumors. Normal lung showed higher cumulative top 100 clone frequency than tumor.

There are 13 residues in the CDR3. Three rounds of nested PCR, following a modified ARM-PCR protocol, produced the TCRbeta library. A single record per CDR3 protein comes from TCRdb applying MiXCR to the multiplex PCR reads. The sample has some 66,000 distinct CDR3 sequences, around two thirds seen once; the top ten hold more than 30%. No cell sorting was done before RNA was extracted from the tissue. This non-tumor lung sample came from over 3 cm beyond the tumor edge. With respect to this clonotype: Antigen specificity is unknown. Germline and junction disagree at one end, which may indicate a read error.

The sequencing input was distant non-tumor lung tissue. V usage is TRBV12-3 or TRBV12-4 and J usage is TRBJ1-2; tentative D call: TRBD1 (6 bases). The receptor's source is a man aged 70-80 years with non-small cell lung cancer. Written as DNA, the CDR3 is TGTGCCAGCTGTTTAGTGGGGGCGGGTGGCTACGCCTTC. It translates to CASCLVGAGGYAF.